The T cell receptor beta chain described here comes from a study of T cell changes during pregnancy in multiple sclerosis. TCRdb's table, derived via immunoSEQ multiplex PCR, lists solely in-frame clones and lacks some. The sample has approximately 59,000 clones, around 93% seen once. V lost 1 base to trimming and J lost 3 bases; unmatched junction nucleotides: 2. This CDR3 is 14 amino acids long. Germline lookup yields CDR1 SGHTA and CDR2 FQGNSA. This TCR came from a female donor with multiple sclerosis, enrolled in a pregnancy study. The V call is TRBV7-2, the J call TRBJ1-2; 7 positions match TRBD1. This sample comprised CD4+ T cells from peripheral blood mononuclear cells, obtained before pregnancy. The CDR3 is CASSLGQGDYGYTF. For the CDR3, the DNA is TGTGCCAGCAGCTTAGGACAGGGTGACTATGGCTACACCTTC.